This T cell receptor beta chain stems from a study of T cell responses to AZD1222 COVID-19 vaccine. Study results and caveats: Targets within unmutated variant regions were reportedly found for nearly half of spike-specific TCRs. White British people made up most donors, females outnumbered males, and clonal diversity was possibly underestimated. Mapped onto spike, vaccine-associated CD4 TCRs spanned it and were dominant at 160-218 and 743-854.

The assay was immunoSEQ multiplex PCR, and TCRdb's table has in-frame clones only and misses some. The profile covers under 300,000 clones, with about 92% appearing a single time and less than 0.65% taken by the ten largest. Worth noting for this clone: Its cognate antigen is unknown.

The CDR3 length is 13 residues. From germline, CDR1 is SGHTA and CDR2 FQGNSA. V was shortened by 1 base and J by 3 bases, with 6 bases between the two germline ends. The receptor was derived from an adult in good health. This chain uses TRBV7-2 with TRBJ1-2, with D possibly being TRBD1 (6 bases). The sample here was peripheral blood, taken on day 0 of AZD1222 vaccination. CDR3 amino acids: CASSLDRDYGYTF. The CDR3 region has the DNA TGTGCCAGCAGCTTAGACAGGGACTATGGCTACACCTTC. The whole variable domain, filled in from reference TRBV7-2 and TRBJ1-2, reads GAGVSQSPSNKVTEKGKDVELRCDPISGHTALYWYRQSLGQGLEFLIYFQGNSAPDKSGLPSDRFSAERTGGSVSTLTIQRTQQEDSAVYLCASSLDRDYGYTFGSGTRLTVV.